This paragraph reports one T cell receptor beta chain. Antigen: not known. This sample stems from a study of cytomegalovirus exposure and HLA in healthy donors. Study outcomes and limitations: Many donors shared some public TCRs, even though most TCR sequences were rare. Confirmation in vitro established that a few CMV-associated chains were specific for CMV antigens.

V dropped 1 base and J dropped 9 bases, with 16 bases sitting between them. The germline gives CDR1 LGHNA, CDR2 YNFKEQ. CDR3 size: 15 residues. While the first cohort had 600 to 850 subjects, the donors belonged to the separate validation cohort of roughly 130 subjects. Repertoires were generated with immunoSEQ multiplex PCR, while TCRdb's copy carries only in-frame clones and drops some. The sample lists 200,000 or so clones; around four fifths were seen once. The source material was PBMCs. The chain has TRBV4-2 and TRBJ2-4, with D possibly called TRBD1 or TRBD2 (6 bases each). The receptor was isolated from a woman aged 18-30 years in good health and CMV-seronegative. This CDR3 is CASSQAGAGGAIQYF. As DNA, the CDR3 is TGTGCCAGCAGCCAAGCGGGGGCTGGGGGCGCCATTCAGTACTTC.